The clone carrying this T cell receptor beta chain was counted a few times. The source of the sample is a study of T cell repertoires in ileal Crohn's disease. The protocol was immunoSEQ multiplex PCR, while the TCRdb copy is restricted to in-frame clones and leaves out a portion. The table lists 5,000 or so clones, 80% of them singletons. V shed 3 bases and J 4 bases; nucleotides not matched to a gene: 4. Germline CDR1 is GTSNPN and CDR2 is SVGIG (reference sequence). The CDR3 is 13 amino acids. The sequenced sample consisted of ileal tissue. This sequence originates from an adult with Crohn's disease. The rearrangement uses TRBV30 and TRBJ1-1, with 8 bases fitting TRBD1. This CDR3 reads CAWRQGVGTEAFF. DNA of the CDR3: TGTGCCTGGAGACAGGGGGTAGGCACTGAAGCTTTCTTT.